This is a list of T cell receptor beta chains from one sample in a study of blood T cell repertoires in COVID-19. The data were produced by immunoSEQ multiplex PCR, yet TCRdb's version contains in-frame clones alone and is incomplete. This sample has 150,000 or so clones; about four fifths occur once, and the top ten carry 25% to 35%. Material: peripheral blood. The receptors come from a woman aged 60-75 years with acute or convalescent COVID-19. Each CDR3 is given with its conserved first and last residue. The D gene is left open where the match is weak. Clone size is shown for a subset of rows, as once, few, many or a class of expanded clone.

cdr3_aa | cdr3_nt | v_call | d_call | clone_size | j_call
CASSASGTDNEKLFF | TGTGCCAGCAGCGCCTCCGGGACAGATAATGAAAAACTGTTTTTT | TRBV9 | TRBD1 | few | TRBJ1-4
CASSHTVTGELFF | TGTGCCAGCAGCCATACAGTCACCGGGGAGCTGTTTTTT | TRBV6-5 | . | . | TRBJ2-2
CSVRGGPGELFF | TGCAGCGTCCGGGGGGGCCCCGGGGAGCTGTTTTTT | TRBV29-1 | TRBD2 | . | TRBJ2-2
CAWLPPGMNSPLHF | TGTGCCTGGCTACCCCCAGGGATGAATTCACCCCTCCACTTT | TRBV30 | . | . | TRBJ1-6
CASSQGDRVGNNEQFF | TGTGCCAGCAGCCAAGGGGACAGGGTAGGGAACAATGAGCAGTTCTTC | TRBV3-1/TRBV3-2 | TRBD1 | . | TRBJ2-1
CASSQEYGDGYGYTF | TGCGCCAGCAGCCAAGAGTACGGGGATGGCTATGGCTACACCTTC | TRBV4-1 | . | . | TRBJ1-2
CASSIEAHLGNTEAFF | TGTGCCAGTAGTATAGAGGCACACCTAGGCAACACTGAAGCTTTCTTT | TRBV19 | . | . | TRBJ1-1
CASSQGGTGEGKLFF | TGTGCCAGCAGCCAAGGTGGAACGGGGGAGGGAAAACTGTTTTTT | TRBV3-1/TRBV3-2 | . | . | TRBJ1-4
CASSVYRGMGNTEAFF | TGTGCCAGCAGTGTTTACAGGGGAATGGGGAACACTGAAGCTTTCTTT | TRBV28 | TRBD1 | . | TRBJ1-1
CASGAWAAPYNEQFF | TGTGCCAGCGGGGCGTGGGCAGCACCATACAATGAGCAGTTCTTC | TRBV11-1 | . | . | TRBJ2-1
CASSYGDRGNSPLHF | TGTGCCAGCAGTTACGGGGACAGGGGTAATTCACCCCTCCACTTT | TRBV6-2/TRBV6-3 | TRBD1 | . | TRBJ1-6
CASSFGGVDSPLHF | TGTGCCAGCAGTTTTGGGGGCGTCGATTCACCCCTCCACTTT | TRBV27 | . | . | TRBJ1-6
CASSPTGTYNEQFF | TGTGCCAGCAGCCCGACAGGGACCTACAATGAGCAGTTCTTC | TRBV7-2 | TRBD1 | . | TRBJ2-1
CASGPGQASNTGELFF | TGTGCTAGTGGTCCGGGACAGGCGTCGAACACCGGGGAGCTGTTTTTT | TRBV12-5 | TRBD1 | . | TRBJ2-2
CASSPTGGFYNEQFF | TGTGCCAGCAGCCCGACAGGGGGGTTCTACAATGAGCAGTTCTTC | TRBV7-9 | TRBD1 | once | TRBJ2-1
CASSLAGQGTYNEQFF | TGCGCCAGCAGCTTGGCCGGCCAGGGAACCTACAATGAGCAGTTCTTC | TRBV5-1 | . | . | TRBJ2-1
CASSETGAGQETQYF | TGCGCCAGCAGTGAGACAGGGGCCGGGCAAGAGACCCAGTACTTC | TRBV10-1 | TRBD1 | . | TRBJ2-5
CASSSGGGPGEQFF | TGTGCCAGCAGTTCTGGGGGGGGCCCCGGTGAGCAGTTCTTC | TRBV28 | . | . | TRBJ2-1
CASSFGAGANVLTF | TGTGCCAGCAGTTTCGGGGCTGGGGCCAACGTCCTGACTTTC | TRBV6-5 | . | . | TRBJ2-6
CASRRSGGIYNEQFF | TGTGCCAGTAGGCGAAGCGGGGGGATTTACAATGAGCAGTTCTTC | TRBV19 | TRBD2 | few | TRBJ2-1
CASSDLDRDLTHEQFF | TGTGCCAGCAGTGACTTGGACAGGGACCTCACCCATGAGCAGTTCTTC | TRBV25-1 | TRBD1 | . | TRBJ2-1
CASSPDREYNEQFF | TGTGCCAGCTCACCGGACAGGGAGTACAATGAGCAGTTCTTC | TRBV18 | TRBD1 | . | TRBJ2-1
CASSPWTSGVGLQYF | TGCGCCAGCAGCCCCTGGACTAGCGGGGTAGGTCTGCAGTACTTC | TRBV4-1 | TRBD2 | . | TRBJ2-7
CASSEGSLAGVEYF | TGTGCCAGCAGTGAAGGGTCTCTAGCGGGGGTTGAGTACTTC | TRBV6-1 | TRBD2 | . | TRBJ2-4
CSARMSGREQFF | TGCAGCGCCCGGATGAGCGGGAGGGAGCAGTTCTTC | TRBV29-1 | TRBD2 | . | TRBJ2-1
CASSSGQVGTQPQHF | TGTGCCAGCAGCTCTGGACAGGTTGGGACCCAGCCCCAGCATTTT | TRBV7-9 | TRBD1 | few | TRBJ1-5
CASSLRTGNTEAFF | TGTGCCAGCAGTTTGAGGACAGGGAACACTGAAGCTTTCTTT | TRBV28 | TRBD1 | . | TRBJ1-1
CASSQESTGSYNSPLHF | TGTGCCAGCAGCCAAGAATCTACAGGATCCTATAATTCACCCCTCCACTTT | TRBV3-1/TRBV3-2 | . | . | TRBJ1-6
CAISDLGTGYTLNYGYTF | TGTGCCATCAGCGACCTAGGGACAGGGTATACCTTAAACTATGGCTACACCTTC | TRBV10-3 | TRBD1 | . | TRBJ1-2
CASKTGGSTDTQYF | TGTGCCAGCAAAACGGGGGGGAGCACAGATACGCAGTATTTT | TRBV28 | TRBD2 | . | TRBJ2-3
CASSPATGGKITGELFF | TGCGCCAGCAGCCCCGCGACAGGGGGCAAAATTACCGGGGAGCTGTTTTTT | TRBV5-1 | TRBD1 | . | TRBJ2-2
CSVVGRGTRGYTF | TGCAGCGTTGTGGGCAGGGGGACTCGGGGCTACACCTTC | TRBV29-1 | TRBD1 | . | TRBJ1-2
CASSSTTEGNTQYF | TGTGCCAGCAGCTCGACTACGGAAGGGAATACGCAGTATTTT | TRBV7-9 | . | . | TRBJ2-3
CASSPGLVLETQYF | TGTGCCAGCAGCCCCGGACTAGTGCTAGAGACCCAGTACTTC | TRBV3-1/TRBV3-2 | TRBD2 | . | TRBJ2-5
CASSLSWTGTSGPQHF | TGTGCCAGCAGTTTATCGTGGACAGGTACCTCCGGGCCCCAGCATTTT | TRBV27 | TRBD1 | few | TRBJ1-5
CASSLNAETGALNEQFF | TGTGCCAGCAGCTTAAACGCCGAGACAGGTGCTTTAAATGAGCAGTTCTTC | TRBV7-6 | . | . | TRBJ2-1
CASSVLPQGNYGYTF | TGCGCCAGCAGCGTACTGCCTCAGGGTAACTATGGCTACACCTTC | TRBV5-1 | . | . | TRBJ1-2